This TCR beta chain was sequenced during a study of cytotoxic CD8 clonotypes in ibrutinib-treated CLL. Study overall: Patient counts were roughly 10 relapsed/refractory, 15 treatment-naive and roughly 18 IGHV unmutated.

The CDR3 totals 17 residues. Germline-derived CDR1 and CDR2 are MNHEY and SMNVEV (reference sequence). With V trimmed by 1 base and J by 3 bases, 8 bases remained unmatched. Depths of 1 in 200,000 to 1 in 1 million T cells were the sequencing target. Only in-frame clones appear in the TCRdb table, and some are missing; sequencing was by immunoSEQ multiplex PCR. The table shows 29,000 or so clones, with 76% occurring only once. The V and J genes are TRBV27 and TRBJ2-1; TRBD2 agrees at 8 bases. The source was PBMCs, collected after 36 months of ibrutinib treatment. This sequence originates from a human donor with chronic lymphocytic leukemia. This CDR3 is CASSLFFAGGHYNEQFF. CDR3 bases: TGTGCCAGCAGTTTATTTTTCGCGGGGGGCCACTACAATGAGCAGTTCTTC.